This T cell receptor (beta chain) comes out of a study of blood T cell repertoires in COVID-19. Whole-study context: Italy, Spain and the United States were the sources of the convalescent and acute COVID-19 samples. From T cells, B-cell-depleted T cells, or PBMCs came the material, which was cDNA or gDNA.

The CDR3 consists of 16 residues. V was shortened by 1 base and J by 0 bases, with 13 bases between the two germline ends. In germline, CDR1 is SEHNR, CDR2 FQNEAQ (reference sequence). Original handling: Reference gene primer amplification yielded estimated nucleated cell counts. TCRdb's table, derived via immunoSEQ multiplex PCR, lists solely in-frame clones and lacks some. That table is the source of V, J and clone size, and D and trimming were worked out from the DNA. There are approximately 240,000 clones in the sample; about 83% occur only once, and about 4% lies in the top ten. Input material: peripheral blood. The source of this sequence is a man between 45 and 60 years old with acute or convalescent COVID-19. The J gene is TRBJ2-7, the V gene TRBV7-9, with D tentatively TRBD1 (6 bases). In nucleotides, the CDR3 is TGTGCCAGCAGCTTAGTAGGGTCAGGGGTCTCCTACGAGCAGTACTTC. This translates into CASSLVGSGVSYEQYF.